These 19 T cell receptor beta chains came from one sample sequenced in a study of T cells expressing NK-cell markers. With the 5' RACE reads reprocessed, TCRdb shows one record per CDR3 protein and no DNA. The sample features fewer than 400,000 distinct CDR3 sequences, with 9.5% to 12% in its top ten. Sequences were obtained from blood T cells: a sorted CD56 or NKG2C T cell subset, CD4+ or CD8+ T cells, or bulk PBMC T cells (not recorded which). Source of these receptors: a woman aged 45-65 years in good health.

V is TRBV5-1 and J is TRBJ1-6; TCRdb lists TRBD1, though no DNA is available to test this call. The CDR3 extends over 14 amino acids. Germline CDR1 reads SGHRS; CDR2 reads YFSETQ. CDR3 sequence: CASRIGGHNSPLHF.

The chain couples TRBV12-3 or TRBV12-4 to TRBJ2-1; TCRdb proposes TRBD2, but this gene call is untestable without DNA. The length of the CDR3 is 16 residues. CDR3 amino acids: CASSLVFGGGNNEQFF.

The rearrangement joins TRBV29-1 to TRBJ2-2; TCRdb gives TRBD2 as the D gene, but with no DNA this cannot be confirmed. The CDR3 sequence is 12 residues long. Germline V gives CDR1 SQVTM, CDR2 ANQGSEA. CDR3 loop: CSVQGLTGELFF.

V usage is TRBV3-1 and J usage is TRBJ1-1; checking the TCRdb D call of TRBD1 is not possible without DNA. Germline V gene lookup returns CDR1 LGHDT and CDR2 YNNKEL (reference sequence). The CDR3 totals 15 residues. This chain's CDR3 is CASSRPGQVNTEAFF.

This rearrangement joins TRBV12-3 or TRBV12-4 to TRBJ2-1; TCRdb reports TRBD1, a call that lacks DNA to check it against. CDR3 length equals 11 residues. CDR3 region: CASSFSGDQFF.

The V gene is TRBV7-3, the J gene TRBJ2-1; lacking DNA, the TRBD1 call made by TCRdb goes unchecked. CDR3 length equals 15 residues. The germline V gene encodes CDR1 SGHTA and CDR2 FQGTGA. The CDR3 loop is CASSRGQVSYNEQFF.

The chain carries TRBV6-5 and TRBJ2-2. Germline V gene lookup returns CDR1 MNHEY and CDR2 SVGAGI. This CDR3 region has 14 residues. The CDR3 reads CASNRGSNTGELFF.

This chain uses TRBV5-1 with TRBJ2-5; TCRdb selects TRBD1, and the lack of DNA leaves this call unchecked. This CDR3 spans 13 amino acids. Germline values: CDR1 SGHRS, CDR2 YFSETQ. This CDR3 is CASSKDREKAQYF.

V gene TRBV5-1 combines with J gene TRBJ2-2. Germline values: CDR1 SGHRS, CDR2 YFSETQ. The CDR3 length is 14 residues. CDR3 sequence: CASMEQTNTGELFF.

This rearrangement joins TRBV11-3 to TRBJ1-2; absent DNA, TCRdb's TRBD1 call cannot be checked. CDR3 length: 16 residues. Germline CDR1 SGHNT, CDR2 YENEEA. CDR3 sequence reads: CASSSPFGSVDYGYTF.

V gene TRBV19 combines with J gene TRBJ2-1; no DNA is available, so the TRBD1 call from TCRdb remains unchecked. Germline V lookup: CDR1 LNHDA, CDR2 SQIVND (reference sequence). The CDR3 spans 11 residues. The CDR3 sequence: CASRTGHEQFF.

The V call is TRBV11-2, the J call TRBJ1-6; the D call of TRBD1 rests on TCRdb alone, since no DNA is present to check it. There are 15 residues in the CDR3. Germline loops: CDR1 SGHAT, CDR2 FQNNGV. The CDR3 spells CASREGERINSPLHF.

The chain joins TRBV3-1 to TRBJ2-3; TCRdb designates TRBD2, a call that cannot be tested without DNA. This CDR3 is built from 17 residues. Germline assignment: CDR1 LGHDT and CDR2 YNNKEL (reference sequence). CDR3: CASSQAERGSSTDTQYF.

The CDR3 region is CASSAGKGTDTQYF. The chain couples TRBV7-8 to TRBJ2-3; TCRdb lists TRBD1, though no DNA is available to test this call. The CDR3 consists of 14 residues. CDR1 is SGHVS and CDR2 is FQNEAQ in the germline V gene.

The chain joins TRBV3-1 to TRBJ2-1; TCRdb designates TRBD2, a call that cannot be tested without DNA. There are 16 residues in the CDR3. Looked up from germline, CDR1 is LGHDT and CDR2 is YNNKEL (reference sequence). CDR3 amino acids: CASSHLLAIVYNEQFF.

The chain has TRBV7-3 and TRBJ2-7; TCRdb proposes TRBD2, but this gene call is untestable without DNA. The germline V gene has CDR1 SGHTA and CDR2 FQGTGA. There are 14 residues in the CDR3. Here the CDR3 reads CASSEGLAVFEQYF.

CDR3 sequence reads: CASSSRLVGTGELFF. The chain combines TRBV12-3 or TRBV12-4 with TRBJ2-2; TCRdb outputs TRBD2, but without DNA this stays unchecked. The CDR3 runs 15 residues.

V gene TRBV4-2 combines with J gene TRBJ2-3; lacking DNA, the TRBD2 call made by TCRdb goes unchecked. The CDR3 totals 17 residues. The V gene's germline CDR1 is LGHNA and CDR2 YNFKEQ. The CDR3 loop reads CASSPRGLAGGTDTQYF.

This chain joins TRBV9 and TRBJ2-5; TCRdb's D call, TRBD2, is unchecked because there is no DNA. Germline V gene lookup returns CDR1 SGDLS and CDR2 YYNGEE. The CDR3 is 14 amino acids. CDR3 sequence reads: CASRREVFGETQYF. The full variable domain, rest sourced from reference TRBV9 and TRBJ2-5, is DSGVTQTPKHLITATGQRVTLRCSPRSGDLSVYWYQQSLDQGLQFLIQYYNGEERAKGNILERFSAQQFPDLHSELNLSSLELGDSALYFCASRREVFGETQYFGPGTRLLVL.